This entry lists 8 T cell receptor beta chains sequenced from one sample in a study of shared clonotypes between healthy human individuals. Naive CD8 cells lacked CD45RO and underwent positive selection for CCR7, leaving out terminally differentiated effector memory CD45RA+ cells. Sequenced by immunoSEQ multiplex PCR; TCRdb stores in-frame clones only, minus some. This table holds some 2.1 million clones, 93% found once. Sequenced input: naive CD8+ T cells from PBMCs. All receptors come from a man aged 18 to 30 in good health. Some clones in this sample may be carry-over from other donors' samples.

The rearrangement uses TRBV9 and TRBJ1-2; TRBD1 aligns across 7 bases. CDR1 SGDLS and CDR2 YYNGEE come from the germline V gene. The CDR3 has 13 residues. The V gene end was trimmed by 4 bases and the J gene end by 4 bases; junction bases not matched to a gene: 4. CDR3 nucleotide sequence: TGTGCCAGCAGCCTCGGGACAGTCTATGGCTACACCTTC. It codes for CASSLGTVYGYTF.

This clone has just one count. The chain couples TRBV28 to TRBJ2-3; TRBD2 matches 7 bases. V was pared by 6 bases and J by 0 bases, with 6 bases of the junction left unmatched. This CDR3 spans 15 amino acids. CDR1 and CDR2 (germline): MDHEN, SYDVKM. The CDR3 loop reads CASRLWRESTDTQYF. The CDR3 coding sequence is TGTGCCAGCAGGTTGTGGCGGGAGAGCACAGATACGCAGTATTTT. The full variable domain, rest sourced from reference TRBV28 and TRBJ2-3, is DVKVTQSSRYLVKRTGEKVFLECVQDMDHENMFWYRQDPGLGLRLIYFSYDVKMKEKGDIPEGYSVSREKKERFSLILESASTNQTSMYLCASRLWRESTDTQYFGPGTRLTVL.

The chain uses TRBV6-4 and TRBJ2-1, with TRBD2 as a possible D gene (5 bases). The CDR3 spans 14 residues. Per germline, CDR1 MRHNA and CDR2 SNTAGT. V lost 5 bases, J lost 1 base, and 9 bases lay in between. CDR3 DNA sequence: TGTGCCAGCAGTCCCGAGCGGTCCTACAATGAGCAGTTCTTC. This encodes CASSPERSYNEQFF.

As concerns this clone: Other DNA sequences in the same sample also yield this CDR3. The V call is TRBV5-1, the J call TRBJ2-7, with D possibly being TRBD1 or TRBD2 (5 bases each). The V gene lost 5 bases and the J gene lost 1 base, with 7 bases spanning the gap. The CDR3 spans 12 residues. Per the germline V gene, CDR1 is SGHRS and CDR2 is YFSETQ. The CDR3: CASRGPSYEQYF. CDR3 coding DNA: TGCGCCAGCAGGGGACCGTCCTACGAGCAGTACTTC.

The chain carries TRBV7-8 and TRBJ2-3; 13 nucleotides align to TRBD2. The germline CDR1 and CDR2 sequences are SGHVS and FQNEAQ. J lost 3 bases, V lost 5 bases, and 11 bases had no gene match. The CDR3 covers 18 residues. CDR3 DNA sequence: TGTGCCAGCAGCATCGGACTAGCGGGGGCTTCATGGACAGATACGCAGTATTTT. It codes for CASSIGLAGASWTDTQYF.

DNA of the CDR3: TGTGCCAGCAGTTCACAGAGTAACTATGGCTACACCTTC. Encoded protein: CASSSQSNYGYTF. The rearrangement joins TRBV27 to TRBJ1-2; D remains unclear. Germline V lookup: CDR1 MNHEY, CDR2 SMNVEV (reference sequence). This CDR3 is built from 13 residues. V was pared by 4 bases and J by 1 base, with 7 bases between.

For this clone: Additional DNA sequences in this sample encode the identical CDR3. The CDR3 DNA sequence: TGTGCCAGCAGTCTAGGTCAGCCCCAGCATTTT. Its protein product is CASSLGQPQHF. The rearrangement joins TRBV28 to TRBJ1-5; D gene unclear. The CDR3 totals 11 residues. Germline V gene sequence: CDR1 MDHEN, CDR2 SYDVKM. The V end was cut by 5 bases, the J end by 6 bases, with 5 bases between.

This chain connects TRBV5-8 to TRBJ1-1, with 11 bases lining up with TRBD1. CDR1 SGHTS and CDR2 YDEGEE come from the germline V gene. The CDR3 runs to 17 residues. The ends lost 1 base at V and 4 bases at J; junction bases unmatched: 9. CDR3 residues: CASSLLGQGALSTEAFF. In DNA, the CDR3 is TGTGCCAGCAGCTTGCTTGGACAGGGGGCGTTGAGCACTGAAGCTTTCTTT.